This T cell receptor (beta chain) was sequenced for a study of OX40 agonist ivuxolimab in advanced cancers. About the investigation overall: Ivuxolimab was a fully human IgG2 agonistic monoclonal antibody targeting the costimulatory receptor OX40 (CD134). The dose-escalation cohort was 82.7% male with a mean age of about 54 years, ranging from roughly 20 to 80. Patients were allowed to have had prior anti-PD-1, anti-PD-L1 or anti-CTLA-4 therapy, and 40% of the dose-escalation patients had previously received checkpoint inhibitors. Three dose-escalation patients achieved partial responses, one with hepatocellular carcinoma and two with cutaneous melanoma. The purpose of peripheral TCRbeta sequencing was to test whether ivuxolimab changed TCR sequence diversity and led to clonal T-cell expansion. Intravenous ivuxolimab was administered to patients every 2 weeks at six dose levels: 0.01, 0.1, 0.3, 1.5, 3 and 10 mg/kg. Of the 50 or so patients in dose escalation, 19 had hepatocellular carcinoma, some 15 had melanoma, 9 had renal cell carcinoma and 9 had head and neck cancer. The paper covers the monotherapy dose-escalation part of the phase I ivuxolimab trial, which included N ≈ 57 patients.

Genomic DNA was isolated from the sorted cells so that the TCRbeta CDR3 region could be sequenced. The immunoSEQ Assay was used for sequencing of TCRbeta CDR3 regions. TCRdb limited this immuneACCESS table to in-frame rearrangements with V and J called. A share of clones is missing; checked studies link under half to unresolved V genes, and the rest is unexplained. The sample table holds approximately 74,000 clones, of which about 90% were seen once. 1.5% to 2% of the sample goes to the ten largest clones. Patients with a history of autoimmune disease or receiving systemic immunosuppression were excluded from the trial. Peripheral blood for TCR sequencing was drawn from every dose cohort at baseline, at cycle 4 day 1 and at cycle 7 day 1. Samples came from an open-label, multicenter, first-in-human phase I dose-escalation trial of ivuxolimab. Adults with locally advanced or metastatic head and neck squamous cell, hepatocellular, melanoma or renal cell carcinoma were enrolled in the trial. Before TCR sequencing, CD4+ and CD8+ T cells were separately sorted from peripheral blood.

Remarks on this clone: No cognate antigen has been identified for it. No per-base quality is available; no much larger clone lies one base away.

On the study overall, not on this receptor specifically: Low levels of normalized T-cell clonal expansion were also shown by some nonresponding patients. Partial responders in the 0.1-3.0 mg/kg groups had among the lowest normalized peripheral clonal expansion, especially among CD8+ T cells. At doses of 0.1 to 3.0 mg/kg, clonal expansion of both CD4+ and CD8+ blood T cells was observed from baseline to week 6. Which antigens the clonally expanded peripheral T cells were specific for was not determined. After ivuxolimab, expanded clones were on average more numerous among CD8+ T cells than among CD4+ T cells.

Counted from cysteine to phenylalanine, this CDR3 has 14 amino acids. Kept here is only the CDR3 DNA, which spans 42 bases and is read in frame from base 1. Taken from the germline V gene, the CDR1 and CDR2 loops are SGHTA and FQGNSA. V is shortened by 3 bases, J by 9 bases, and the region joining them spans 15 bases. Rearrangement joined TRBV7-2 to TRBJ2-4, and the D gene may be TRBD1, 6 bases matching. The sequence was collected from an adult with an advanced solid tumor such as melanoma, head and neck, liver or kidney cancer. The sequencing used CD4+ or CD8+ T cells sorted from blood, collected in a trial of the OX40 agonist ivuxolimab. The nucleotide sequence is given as TGTGCCAGCAGCTTGGAGCACACAGGGTCCATTCAGTACTTC. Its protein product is CASSLEHTGSIQYF.